The clone carrying this TCR beta chain has more than one count but fewer than ten. Antigen specificity is unknown. One junction end does not reproduce the germline sequence, and a read error may be involved. MiXCR, applied by TCRdb to the 5' RACE reads, yields one record per CDR3 protein. The sample lists some 260,000 distinct CDR3 sequences; 15% to 20% were seen once. The data belong to a study of T-cell memory formation after mild COVID-19. Study-level findings and limits: Confirmation was lacking for SARS-CoV-2 specificity of second-wave clones that peaked on day 37.

CDR3 size: 14 residues. The germline CDR1 and CDR2 sequences are MNHEY and SVGAGI. The specimen sequenced was PBMCs or a T cell subset sorted from them (not recorded which). The sequence derives from a man younger than 30 who had mild COVID-19 (a few samples of this study predate the infection). Cell type and time point are not known. The rearrangement links TRBV6-5 to TRBJ1-3, with a tentative D call TRBD1 (6 bases). Here the CDR3 reads CASSPWGAGNTIYF. The CDR3 DNA follows: TGTGCCAGCAGTCCCTGGGGGGCTGGTAACACCATATATTTT.